Listed below are T cell receptor beta chains from one sample, sequenced in a study of T cells in Graves' hyperthyroidism and ophthalmopathy. One entry per CDR3 protein, called by TCRdb with MiXCR from the multiplex PCR reads. The data hold 450,000 to 700,000 distinct CDR3 sequences, with roughly 46% observed a single time. The sequenced sample was peripheral blood or thyroid tissue (not recorded which). Receptors originate from an adult woman with Graves' disease, either hyperthyroidism or ophthalmopathy (not recorded which). CDR3s include the opening cysteine and the closing phenylalanine or tryptophan. The D gene is left open where the match is weak. The size entry is marked missing in some rows and otherwise reads once, few, many or a size class.

V	D	J	size	CDR3	DNA
TRBV24-1	-	TRBJ1-6	-	CAASTPGSPLHF	TGTGCCGCGTCGACCCCCGGTTCACCCCTCCACTTT
TRBV12-3/TRBV12-4	TRBD1	TRBJ2-7	once	CASSSLAGTASEQYF	TGTGCCAGCAGTTCCCTAGCCGGGACAGCATCCGAGCAGTACTTC
TRBV9	TRBD2	TRBJ2-7	-	CASSPSGTSGKYEQYF	TGTGCCAGCAGCCCCTCCGGGACTAGCGGGAAATACGAGCAGTACTTC
TRBV27	-	TRBJ1-2	many	CASSYQGRYGYTF	TGTGCCAGCAGTTACCAGGGTCGTTATGGCTACACCTTC
TRBV7-2	-	TRBJ1-4	many	CASSPRGRATNEKLFF	TGTGCCAGCAGCCCCCGGGGGAGGGCGACTAATGAAAAACTGTTTTTT
TRBV19	-	TRBJ1-5	-	CASSVGVNPQHF	TGTGCCAGTAGTGTCGGAGTCAATCCCCAGCATTTT
TRBV11-2	-	TRBJ1-2	many	CASGGNSGYTF	TGTGCCAGCGGGGGTAATAGTGGCTACACCTTC
TRBV5-6	-	TRBJ1-2	many	CASSYGPWGSNYGYTF	TGTGCCAGCAGCTACGGACCTTGGGGTAGTAACTATGGCTACACCTTC
TRBV5-1	-	TRBJ1-2	many	CASSQPDGSYGYTF	TGCGCCAGCAGCCAACCGGACGGTTCCTATGGCTACACCTTC
TRBV2	-	TRBJ1-5	few	CASAGAGEETQHF	TGTGCCAGCGCTGGGGCTGGAGAAGAGACCCAGCATTTT
TRBV6-5	-	TRBJ2-7	few	CASSYVPRGSYEQYF	TGTGCCAGCAGTTACGTTCCCCGGGGGTCCTACGAGCAGTACTTC
TRBV10-3	-	TRBJ2-5	-	CAISDQGNQPQYF	TGTGCCATCAGTGATCAAGGAAATCAGCCCCAGTACTTC
TRBV7-2	-	TRBJ1-2	many	CASSKETERYGYTF	TGTGCCAGCAGCAAAGAGACAGAGAGATATGGCTACACCTTC
TRBV7-1	TRBD1	TRBJ2-2	-	CASSSRTGGAGELFF	TGTGCCAGCAGCTCTCGGACAGGGGGAGCCGGGGAGCTGTTTTTT
TRBV9	TRBD1	TRBJ1-1	many	CASSSSRTGMNTEAFF	TGTGCCAGCAGCTCCTCCAGGACAGGGATGAACACTGAAGCTTTCTTT
TRBV7-9	-	TRBJ2-6	-	CASSPPGFPGANVLTF	TGTGCCAGCAGCCCTCCAGGGTTCCCTGGGGCCAACGTCCTGACTTTC
TRBV9	-	TRBJ1-2	-	CASSSDSDYGYTF	TGTGCCAGCAGCTCGGACAGTGACTATGGCTACACCTTC
TRBV5-1	TRBD1	TRBJ1-6	many	CASSLSGTGYNSPLHF	TGCGCCAGCAGCTTGTCAGGGACAGGCTATAATTCACCCCTCCACTTT
TRBV7-9	-	TRBJ2-7	many	CASSPTGQSSYEQYF	TGTGCCAGCAGCCCAACTGGACAGTCCTCCTACGAGCAGTACTTC
TRBV7-9	-	TRBJ2-5	-	CASSLDPGTETQYF	TGTGCCAGCAGCTTAGATCCGGGCACGGAGACCCAGTACTTC
TRBV2	-	TRBJ1-4	few	CASSGRKAGEKLFF	TGTGCCAGCAGTGGGCGGAAGGCCGGGGAAAAACTGTTTTTT
TRBV28	-	TRBJ1-5	-	CASSLYREQPQHF	TGTGCCAGCAGTTTATACAGGGAACAGCCCCAGCATTTT
TRBV3-1	TRBD1	TRBJ1-4	many	CASSQADRGAWSEKLFF	TGTGCCAGCAGCCAAGCGGACAGGGGTGCTTGGAGTGAAAAACTGTTTTTT
TRBV7-2	-	TRBJ1-5	many	CASSLGWTYTSSNQPQHF	TGTGCCAGCAGCTTGGGGTGGACGTACACAAGTAGCAATCAGCCCCAGCATTTT
TRBV6-6	TRBD1	TRBJ2-7	many	CASSSTGGKPYEQYF	TGTGCCAGCAGTTCCACAGGGGGGAAGCCCTACGAGCAGTACTTC
TRBV19	-	TRBJ1-2	-	CASRTDNNYGYTF	TGTGCCAGTAGGACAGATAATAACTATGGCTACACCTTC
TRBV28	-	TRBJ1-2	many	CASSFLGRNGYTF	TGTGCCAGCAGTTTCTTAGGACGGAATGGCTACACCTTC
TRBV5-1	-	TRBJ1-1	many	CASSSQGWQNTEAFF	TGCGCCAGCAGCTCCCAAGGATGGCAGAACACTGAAGCTTTCTTT
TRBV10-3	-	TRBJ1-6	-	CAISRPDSPLHF	TGTGCCATCAGTCGGCCGGATTCACCCCTCCACTTT
TRBV5-1	-	TRBJ2-5	many	CASRLSGQETQYF	TGCGCCAGCAGACTTAGCGGACAAGAGACCCAGTACTTC